This TCR beta chain was profiled in a study of T cell responses to AZD1222 COVID-19 vaccine. As to this clone: Its antigen remains unknown. The sample has other DNA sequences that encode this CDR3 too.

Trimming removed 0 bases at V and 0 bases at J, with 10 bases between. CDR1 is SGDLS, CDR2 YYNGEE, per germline. This CDR3 has 15 amino acids. Study observations and caveats: A mostly white British donor set with more females was recruited, and clonal diversity was possibly underestimated. CD4 TCRs linked to vaccination spanned spike, dominating at 160-218 and 743-854.

The protocol was immunoSEQ multiplex PCR, while the TCRdb copy is restricted to in-frame clones and leaves out a portion. Here the sample spans approximately 200,000 clones, 75% to 90% being singletons. The sequencing here drew on peripheral blood, taken on day 0 of MenACWY control vaccination. The chain has TRBV9 and TRBJ2-7; D gene uncertain. The receptor was isolated from an adult in good health. DNA of the CDR3: TGTGCCAGCAGCGTAGGGGGTACGGGCTCCTACGAGCAGTACTTC. As protein: CASSVGGTGSYEQYF.